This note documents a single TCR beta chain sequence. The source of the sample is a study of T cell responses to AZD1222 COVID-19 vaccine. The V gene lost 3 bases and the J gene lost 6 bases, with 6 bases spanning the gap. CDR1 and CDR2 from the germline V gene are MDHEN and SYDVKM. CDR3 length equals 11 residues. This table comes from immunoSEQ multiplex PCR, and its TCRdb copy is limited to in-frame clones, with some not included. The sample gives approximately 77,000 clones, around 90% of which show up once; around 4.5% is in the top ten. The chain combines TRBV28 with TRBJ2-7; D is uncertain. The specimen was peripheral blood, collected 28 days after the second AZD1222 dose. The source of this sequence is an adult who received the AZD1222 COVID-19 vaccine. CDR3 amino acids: CASSLSREQYF. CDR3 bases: TGTGCCAGCAGTTTGTCCCGCGAGCAGTACTTC.